These T cell receptor beta chains were read from a single sample in a study of cytomegalovirus exposure and HLA in healthy donors. Assay used: immunoSEQ multiplex PCR; TCRdb lists only in-frame clones, some missing. The table includes 200,000 to 250,000 clones, over 65% detected once. Sequenced sample: PBMCs. The receptors stem from a man aged 18 to 30 in good health and CMV-seronegative. Both conserved end residues are part of each CDR3. D genes are given only for firm matches. Not every row has a clone size; where given, it reads once, few, many or a size class.

D	V	size	J	DNA	CDR3
TRBD2	TRBV13	-	TRBJ2-1	TGTGCCAGCAGCTCCTGGACTAGCGGGAGTCTATGGGAGCAGTTCTTC	CASSSWTSGSLWEQFF
-	TRBV11-2	-	TRBJ2-7	TGTGCCAGCAGCTTAGCCGCGGACAGCGCCTACGAGCAGTACTTC	CASSLAADSAYEQYF
TRBD1	TRBV5-1	-	TRBJ1-1	TGCGCCAGCAGCAAAAGACAGGGGAACACTGAAGCTTTCTTT	CASSKRQGNTEAFF
TRBD2	TRBV6-5	-	TRBJ2-4	TGTGCCAGCAGTTCTGGGGGGGTTCTAGCCAAAAACATTCAGTACTTC	CASSSGGVLAKNIQYF
-	TRBV4-1	few	TRBJ2-3	TGCGCCAGCAGCCAAATCGCCCGGAGAGCCCAGGGGGATACGCAGTATTTT	CASSQIARRAQGDTQYF
TRBD1	TRBV2	-	TRBJ2-1	TGTGCCAGCAAACGGGAAACAGGGGGCTCGAATGAGCAGTTCTTC	CASKRETGGSNEQFF
TRBD1	TRBV4-1	-	TRBJ2-6	TGCGCCAGCCCTCAAATAGGGACAGTCCCTAACTCTGGGGCCAACGTCCTGACTTTC	CASPQIGTVPNSGANVLTF
-	TRBV9	-	TRBJ1-5	TGTGCCAGCAGCGTAGACTCCGGGGGTCAGCCCCAGCATTTT	CASSVDSGGQPQHF
-	TRBV6-5	-	TRBJ1-1	TGTGCCAGCAGACCTAGAGGGGGGGCTGAAGCTTTCTTT	CASRPRGGAEAFF
-	TRBV5-1	-	TRBJ2-1	TGCGCCAGCAGCGAGAACAATGAGCAGTTCTTC	CASSENNEQFF
-	TRBV19	few	TRBJ1-3	TGTGCCAGTACTTACAGCTCTGGAAACACCATATATTTT	CASTYSSGNTIYF
-	TRBV7-9	-	TRBJ2-7	TGTGCCAGCAGCTTAGACTTCTACGAGCAGTACTTC	CASSLDFYEQYF
TRBD1	TRBV6-1	-	TRBJ1-4	TGTGCCAGCGCAGGGGGCGTAACTAATGAAAAACTGTTTTTT	CASAGGVTNEKLFF
-	TRBV14	-	TRBJ2-7	TGTGCCAGCAGCCCTTGGGGGCAGAAATACGAGCAGTACTTC	CASSPWGQKYEQYF
-	TRBV29-1	-	TRBJ2-1	TGCAGCGCCCGGGCCCGGCTAGCTGGGAGGCACTCCTACAATGAGCAGTTCTTC	CSARARLAGRHSYNEQFF
-	TRBV7-6	few	TRBJ1-5	TGTGCCAGCAGCTTACATGAAGGGGCGCCCAATCAGCCCCAGCATTTT	CASSLHEGAPNQPQHF
TRBD1	TRBV5-1	once	TRBJ2-1	TGCGCCAGCAGCTTAAACAGGGGGACTTCCCCCTACAATGAGCAGTTCTTC	CASSLNRGTSPYNEQFF
TRBD1	TRBV5-1	-	TRBJ1-2	TGCGCCAGCAGCTTGGAGGGACAGGGGAATGATGGCTACACCTTC	CASSLEGQGNDGYTF
-	TRBV7-9	-	TRBJ2-7	TGTGCCAGCAGCTTACTTTATGACAGTGGCGAGCAGTACTTC	CASSLLYDSGEQYF
-	TRBV6-5	-	TRBJ1-5	TGTGCCAGCAGTTACGGAGGCTTCAATCAGCCCCAGCATTTT	CASSYGGFNQPQHF
TRBD1	TRBV2	-	TRBJ1-3	TGTGCCAGCAGCTTGGACAGGGACGACGAGGGCTCTGGAAACACCATATATTTT	CASSLDRDDEGSGNTIYF
TRBD2	TRBV7-9	-	TRBJ2-4	TGTGCCACCCAGGTAGCGGGAGGTGGCAAAAACATTCAGTACTTC	CATQVAGGGKNIQYF
-	TRBV28	few	TRBJ2-2	TGTGCCAGCAGTTTCAGGATTGTCACCGGGGAGCTGTTTTTT	CASSFRIVTGELFF
-	TRBV7-8	-	TRBJ2-4	TGTGCCAGCAGCTTAGCGCCAAGTGGCGGAATAAAAAACATTCAGTACTTC	CASSLAPSGGIKNIQYF
TRBD1	TRBV5-4	-	TRBJ1-2	TGTGCCAGCAGCCCTGGACAGGGCGACTATGGCTACACCTTC	CASSPGQGDYGYTF
TRBD2	TRBV19	-	TRBJ2-7	TGTGCCAGTAGTCCCCGGACTAGTCAATACGAGCAGTACTTC	CASSPRTSQYEQYF